Listed here are 19 T cell receptor beta chains from one sample, sequenced in a study of beta chain features in type 1 diabetes. Study-level findings and limits: Type 1 diabetes patients had TCRB CDR3s that were shorter (moderately but significantly so) in all four CD4+ subsets.

TCRB transcripts that were expressed got sequenced, as all of the isolated RNA had been reverse transcribed. Data came from immunoSEQ multiplex PCR; TCRdb stores just in-frame clones and leaves some out. The sample lists about 120,000 clones, roughly 15% occurring once. Their target antigens are unknown. The specimen was central memory CD4+ T cells from blood. The receptors were gathered from a young man with type 1 diabetes.

The CDR3 protein is CASSRGQGISQPQHF. The CDR3 DNA follows: TGTGCCAGCAGCCGGGGACAGGGGATCAGTCAGCCCCAGCATTTT. This sequence joins TRBV7-2 and TRBJ1-5, with 10 bases fitting TRBD1. The J segment lost 6 bases and the V segment lost 5 bases, leaving 7 bases of the junction unmatched. Germline CDR1 is SGHTA and CDR2 is FQGNSA. The CDR3 runs 15 residues.

The chain recombines TRBV10-3 with TRBJ2-1; possibly TRBD2 for D (6 bases). V was trimmed by 7 bases and J by 7 bases, leaving 17 bases between them. The CDR3 is 14 residues long. CDR1 is ENHRY, CDR2 SYGVKD, per germline. The CDR3 sequence is CAITPGEQANEQFF. The CDR3 DNA reads as TGTGCCATCACCCCGGGGGAACAGGCGAATGAGCAGTTCTTC.

The chain carries TRBV25-1 and TRBJ1-2; no firm D call. Trimming left V 5 bases short and J 5 bases short, with 9 bases between. Germline V gene sequence: CDR1 MGHDK, CDR2 SYGVNS. CDR3 length: 12 amino acids. CDR3 in amino acids: CASSSSYYGYTF. The CDR3 DNA sequence: TGTGCCAGCAGTTCCTCTTATTATGGCTACACCTTC.

This chain links TRBV5-6 with TRBJ1-5; weak D call: TRBD1 (6 bases). Deletions cut 2 bases from V and 5 bases from J, with 14 bases between. The CDR3 runs to 15 residues. The V gene's germline CDR1 is SGHDT and CDR2 YYEEEE. This chain's CDR3 is CASSFRGARDQPQHF. The DNA of the CDR3 is TGTGCCAGCAGCTTCAGGGGCGCGAGAGATCAGCCCCAGCATTTT.

This clone was observed at least ten times. The gene calls are TRBV7-9 and TRBJ1-2; D is perhaps TRBD1 (6 bases). Germline CDR1 SEHNR, CDR2 FQNEAQ (reference sequence). The germline V and J ends were trimmed by 5 bases and 6 bases, with 19 bases remaining between them. The CDR3 is made up of 15 amino acids. The chain's CDR3 is CASSPSTGLVHGYTF. In DNA form, the CDR3 reads TGTGCCAGCAGCCCGTCGACAGGCCTGGTCCATGGCTACACCTTC.

This clone showed up just a few times. One junction end disagrees with the germline gene, perhaps due to a read error. V gene TRBV6-5 combines with J gene TRBJ2-6; the D call may be TRBD1 or TRBD2 (5 bases each). The germline V gene has CDR1 MNHEY and CDR2 SVGAGI. The CDR3 consists of 16 residues. CDR3 sequence (DNA): TGTGCCCGCAGTTCGCCCGGGGCGGACGGGGCCAACGTCCTGACTTTC. Translated: CARSSPGADGANVLTF.

V usage is TRBV19 and J usage is TRBJ2-7; 9 bases align to TRBD1. J gave up 3 bases and V 3 bases, and 9 bases lay outside the gene matches. Germline CDR1 LNHDA, CDR2 SQIVND (reference sequence). The CDR3 loop spans 16 amino acids. The CDR3 reads CASSITGTGFIYEQYF. The CDR3 DNA reads as TGTGCCAGTAGTATTACAGGGACAGGGTTCATCTACGAGCAGTACTTC.

The chain uses TRBV28 and TRBJ1-2; 9 nucleotides match TRBD1. Germline V gene data show CDR1 as MDHEN and CDR2 as SYDVKM. The CDR3 is 13 residues long. J lost 3 bases, V lost 6 bases, and 2 bases had no gene match. Here the CDR3 DNA reads TGTGCCAGCAGGTGGACAGGGGACTATGGCTACACCTTC. Protein product: CASRWTGDYGYTF.

This chain connects TRBV5-1 to TRBJ2-7; D is unresolved. The germline V gene encodes CDR1 SGHRS and CDR2 YFSETQ. The CDR3 loop spans 15 amino acids. Trimming cost V 3 bases and J 0 bases, with 13 bases left between them. The CDR3 here is CASSSARVSSYEQYF. In DNA, the CDR3 is TGCGCCAGCAGCTCGGCTCGGGTGAGCTCCTACGAGCAGTACTTC. Full variable domain (remainder filled in from reference TRBV5-1 and TRBJ2-7): KAGVTQTPRYLIKTRGQQVTLSCSPISGHRSVSWYQQTPGQGLQFLFEYFSETQRNKGNFPGRFSGRQFSNSRSEMNVSTLELGDSALYLCASSSARVSSYEQYFGPGTRLTVT.

V usage is TRBV7-2 and J usage is TRBJ1-2; TRBD1 might be the D (5 bases). V was cut by 7 bases and J by 2 bases, with 14 bases left in between. CDR3 size: 14 residues. CDR1 SGHTA and CDR2 FQGNSA come from the germline V gene. CDR3 nucleotides: TGTGCCAGCACCCTGAGGGGTGCCAACTATGGCTACACCTTC. Translated: CASTLRGANYGYTF.

This clone was detected only a few times. This chain uses TRBV25-1 with TRBJ2-1; D tentatively reads TRBD1 or TRBD2 (6 bases each). The CDR3 is 15 residues long. The V and J ends lost 0 bases and 8 bases respectively, with 14 bases between them. CDR1 and CDR2 (germline): MGHDK, SYGVNS. CDR3 residues: CASSEYKGGADEQFF. CDR3 coding DNA: TGTGCCAGCAGTGAATATAAGGGGGGCGCGGATGAGCAGTTCTTC.

This chain joins TRBV12-5 and TRBJ2-3; D is perhaps TRBD1 (6 bases). Germline V CDR1 and CDR2: LGHNT, FRNRAP. V was cut by 3 bases and J by 4 bases, with 14 bases left in between. The CDR3 spans 15 residues. This CDR3 is CASGLSQGFSDTQYF. CDR3 nucleotide sequence: TGTGCTAGTGGTTTATCACAGGGATTCTCAGATACGCAGTATTTT.

The rearrangement uses TRBV6-6 and TRBJ1-6; D remains ambiguous. The CDR3 is made up of 15 amino acids. Trimming shortened V by 5 bases and J by 0 bases, and 8 bases separated the two germline ends. Germline lookup yields CDR1 MNHNY and CDR2 SVGAGI (reference sequence). The CDR3 region is CASSQRSSYNSPLHF. Here the CDR3 DNA reads TGTGCCAGCAGTCAGAGGAGCTCCTATAATTCACCCCTCCACTTT.

CDR3 DNA sequence: TGCAGCGTTGAACGGGAATTCGGGCAGTACTTC. As protein: CSVEREFGQYF. The chain recombines TRBV29-1 with TRBJ2-7, with D possibly TRBD2 on 5 matching bases. CDR1 SQVTM and CDR2 ANQGSEA come from the germline V gene. This CDR3 region has 11 residues. Trimming stripped 2 bases from V and 9 bases from J, with 11 bases between.

The rearrangement links TRBV6-1 to TRBJ1-2, with a weak D call TRBD1 (6 bases). There are 16 residues in the CDR3. Looked up from germline, CDR1 is MNHNS and CDR2 is SASEGT. V was shortened by 0 bases and J by 6 bases, with 17 bases between the two germline ends. The CDR3, as DNA: TGTGCCAGCAGTGAAGCGCTTCGTGGGGAGGGGGATGGCTACACCTTC. Amino acid sequence: CASSEALRGEGDGYTF.

This clone came up a few times. V and J are TRBV4-3 and TRBJ2-7, with TRBD2 matching over 10 bases. Losses at the gene ends were 1 base for V and 3 bases for J; bases not matched to a gene: 3. Germline loops: CDR1 LGHNA, CDR2 YSLEER. This CDR3 region has 15 residues. CDR3 nucleotides: TGCGCCAGCAGCCAAGGAGCGGGGGGGTACTACGAGCAGTACTTC. Protein sequence: CASSQGAGGYYEQYF.

The chain has TRBV5-1 and TRBJ1-2, with D uncertain. This CDR3 has 13 amino acids. Germline CDR1 reads SGHRS; CDR2 reads YFSETQ. The V and J ends lost 2 bases and 4 bases respectively, with 9 bases between them. The CDR3 here is CASSFDALYGYTF. DNA for the CDR3: TGCGCCAGCAGCTTTGACGCACTCTATGGCTACACCTTC.

The chain links TRBV30 to TRBJ1-5; unclear D gene. V lost 0 bases, J lost 4 bases, and 7 bases lay in between. Germline CDR1 and CDR2: GTSNPN and SVGIG (reference sequence). The CDR3 extends over 13 amino acids. This CDR3 is CAWSVGGNQPQHF. CDR3 coding DNA: TGTGCCTGGAGTGTCGGAGGTAATCAGCCCCAGCATTTT.

The gene calls are TRBV9 and TRBJ2-3; D may be TRBD1 (5 bases). This CDR3 is 13 amino acids long. Germline V gene lookup returns CDR1 SGDLS and CDR2 YYNGEE. With 2 bases removed from V and 5 bases from J, the gap between germline ends came to 9 bases. The chain's CDR3 is CASSVQGVDTQYF. The CDR3 nucleotides are TGTGCCAGCAGCGTCCAGGGTGTAGATACGCAGTATTTT.